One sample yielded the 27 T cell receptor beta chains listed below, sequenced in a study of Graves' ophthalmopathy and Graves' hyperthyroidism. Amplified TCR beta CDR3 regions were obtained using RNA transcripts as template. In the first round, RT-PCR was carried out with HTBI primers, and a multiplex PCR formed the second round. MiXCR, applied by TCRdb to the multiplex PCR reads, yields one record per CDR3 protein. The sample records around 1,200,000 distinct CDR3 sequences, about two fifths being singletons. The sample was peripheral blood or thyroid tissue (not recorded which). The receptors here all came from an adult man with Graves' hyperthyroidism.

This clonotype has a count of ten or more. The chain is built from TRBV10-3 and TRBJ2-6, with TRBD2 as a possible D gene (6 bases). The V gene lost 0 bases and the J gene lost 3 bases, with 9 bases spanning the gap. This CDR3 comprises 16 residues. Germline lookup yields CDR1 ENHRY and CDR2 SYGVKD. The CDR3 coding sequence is TGTGCCATCAGTGAGTCACGAGCGGGTGGGGCCAACGTCCTGACTTTC. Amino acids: CAISESRAGGANVLTF.

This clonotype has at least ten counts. Here the CDR3 DNA reads TGTGCCAGCAGGTACCCCTCGAGGACCGGGGAGCTGTTTTTT. As protein: CASRYPSRTGELFF. The V gene is TRBV2, the J gene TRBJ2-2; no definite D call. The V and J ends lost 6 bases and 5 bases respectively, with 13 bases between them. CDR1 and CDR2 (germline): SNHLY, FYNNEI. The CDR3 is made up of 14 amino acids.

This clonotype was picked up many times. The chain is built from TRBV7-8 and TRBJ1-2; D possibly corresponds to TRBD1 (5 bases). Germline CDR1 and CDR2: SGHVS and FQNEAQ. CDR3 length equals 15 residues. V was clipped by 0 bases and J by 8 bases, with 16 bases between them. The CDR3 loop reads CASSLARGVKIGYTF. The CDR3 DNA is TGTGCCAGCAGCTTAGCGAGGGGAGTTAAAATCGGCTACACCTTC.

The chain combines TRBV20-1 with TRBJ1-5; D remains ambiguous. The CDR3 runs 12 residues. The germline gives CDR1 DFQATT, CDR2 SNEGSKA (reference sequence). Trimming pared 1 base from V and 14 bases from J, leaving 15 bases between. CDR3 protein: CSARAGGQNKHF. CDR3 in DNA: TGCAGTGCTAGAGCGGGTGGGCAGAACAAGCATTTT.

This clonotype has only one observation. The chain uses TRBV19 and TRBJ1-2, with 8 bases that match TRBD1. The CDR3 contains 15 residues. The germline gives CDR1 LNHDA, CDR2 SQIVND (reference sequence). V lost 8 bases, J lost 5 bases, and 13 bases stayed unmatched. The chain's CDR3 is CASGTGTQSPYGYTF. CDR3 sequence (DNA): TGTGCCAGTGGGACAGGCACCCAATCTCCGTATGGCTACACCTTC.

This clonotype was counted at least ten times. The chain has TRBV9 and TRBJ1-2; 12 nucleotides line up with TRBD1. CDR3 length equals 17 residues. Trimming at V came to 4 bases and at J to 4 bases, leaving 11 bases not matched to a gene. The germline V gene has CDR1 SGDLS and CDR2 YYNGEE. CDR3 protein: CASSPGTGGAYSYGYTF. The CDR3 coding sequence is TGTGCCAGCAGCCCAGGGACAGGGGGCGCCTACAGCTATGGCTACACCTTC.

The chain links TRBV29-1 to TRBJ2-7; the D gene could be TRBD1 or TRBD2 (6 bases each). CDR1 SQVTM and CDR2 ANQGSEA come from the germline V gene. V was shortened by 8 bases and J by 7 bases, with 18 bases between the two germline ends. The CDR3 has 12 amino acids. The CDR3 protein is CSMTPGAFEQYF. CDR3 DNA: TGCAGCATGACCCCGGGGGCCTTTGAGCAGTACTTC.

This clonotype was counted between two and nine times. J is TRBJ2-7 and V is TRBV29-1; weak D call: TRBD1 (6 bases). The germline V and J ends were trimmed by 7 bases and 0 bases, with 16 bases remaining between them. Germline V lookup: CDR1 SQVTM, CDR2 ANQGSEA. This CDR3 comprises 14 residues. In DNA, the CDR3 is TGCAGCGCGATACAGGGACAAAGCTCCTACGAGCAGTACTTC. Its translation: CSAIQGQSSYEQYF.

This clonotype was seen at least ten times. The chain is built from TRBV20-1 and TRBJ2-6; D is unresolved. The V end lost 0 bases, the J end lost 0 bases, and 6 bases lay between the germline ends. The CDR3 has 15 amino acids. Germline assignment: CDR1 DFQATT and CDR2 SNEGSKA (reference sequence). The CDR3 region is CSARERNSGANVLTF. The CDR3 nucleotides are TGCAGTGCTAGAGAACGGAACTCTGGGGCCAACGTCCTGACTTTC.

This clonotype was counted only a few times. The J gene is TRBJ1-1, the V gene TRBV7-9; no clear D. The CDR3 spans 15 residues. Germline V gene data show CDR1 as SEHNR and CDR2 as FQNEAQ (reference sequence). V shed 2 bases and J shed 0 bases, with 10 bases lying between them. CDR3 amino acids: CASSLRRVMNTEAFF. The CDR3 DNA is TGTGCCAGCAGCTTAAGACGGGTCATGAACACTGAAGCTTTCTTT. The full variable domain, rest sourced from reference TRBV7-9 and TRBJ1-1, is DTGVSQNPRHKITKRGQNVTFRCDPISEHNRLYWYRQTLGQGPEFLTYFQNEAQLEKSRLLSDRFSAERPKGSFSTLEIQRTEQGDSAMYLCASSLRRVMNTEAFFGQGTRLTVV.

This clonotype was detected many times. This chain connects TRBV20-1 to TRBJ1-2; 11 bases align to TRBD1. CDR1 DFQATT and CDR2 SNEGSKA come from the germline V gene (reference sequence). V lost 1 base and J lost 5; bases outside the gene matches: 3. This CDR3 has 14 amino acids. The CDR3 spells CSARGTGGVYGYTF. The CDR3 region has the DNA TGCAGTGCTAGAGGGACAGGGGGCGTGTATGGCTACACCTTC.

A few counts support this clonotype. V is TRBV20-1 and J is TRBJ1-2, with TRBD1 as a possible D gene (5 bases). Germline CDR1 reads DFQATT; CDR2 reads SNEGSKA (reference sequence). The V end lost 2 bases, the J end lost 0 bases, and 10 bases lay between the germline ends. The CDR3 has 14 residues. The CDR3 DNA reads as TGCAGTGCTAGATTCGGGGGAGCTAACTATGGCTACACCTTC. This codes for CSARFGGANYGYTF.

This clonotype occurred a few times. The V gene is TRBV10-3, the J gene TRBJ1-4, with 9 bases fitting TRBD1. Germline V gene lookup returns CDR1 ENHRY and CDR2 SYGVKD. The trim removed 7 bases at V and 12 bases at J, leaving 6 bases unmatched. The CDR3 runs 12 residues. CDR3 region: CAITEDRGQLFF. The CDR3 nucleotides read TGTGCCATCACGGAGGACAGGGGCCAACTGTTTTTT.

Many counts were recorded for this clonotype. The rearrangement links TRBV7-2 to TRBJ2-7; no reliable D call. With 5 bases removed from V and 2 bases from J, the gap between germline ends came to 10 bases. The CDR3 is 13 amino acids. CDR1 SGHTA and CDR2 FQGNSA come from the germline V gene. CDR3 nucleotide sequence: TGTGCCAGCAGCCCTAATAACCCCTACGAGCAGTACTTC. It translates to CASSPNNPYEQYF.

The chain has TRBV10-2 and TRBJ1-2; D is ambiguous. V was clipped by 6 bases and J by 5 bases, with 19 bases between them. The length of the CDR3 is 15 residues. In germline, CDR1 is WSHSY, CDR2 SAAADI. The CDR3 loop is CASSLTPGPPYGYTF. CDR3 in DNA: TGCGCCAGCAGCCTAACCCCCGGGCCACCTTATGGCTACACCTTC.

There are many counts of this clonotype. The CDR3 coding sequence is TGTGCCAGCAGCGCTGGAGGGGGTCGCGCTGAAGCTTTCTTT. It yields the protein CASSAGGGRAEAFF. The chain has TRBV5-5 and TRBJ1-1, with D possibly matching TRBD1 (6 bases). Between the trimmed V and J ends, which lost 4 bases and 6 bases, there was a span of 16 bases. The CDR3 covers 14 residues. CDR1 is SGHKS, CDR2 YYEKEE, per germline (reference sequence).

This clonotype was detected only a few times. DNA of the CDR3: TGCGCCAGCTCCTCGCACGTTTCTAATCAGCCCCAGCATTTT. This codes for CASSSHVSNQPQHF. The chain joins TRBV10-2 to TRBJ1-5, with D unclear. The CDR3 runs to 14 residues. The V gene's germline CDR1 is WSHSY and CDR2 SAAADI. V was pared by 8 bases and J by 4 bases, with 15 bases between.

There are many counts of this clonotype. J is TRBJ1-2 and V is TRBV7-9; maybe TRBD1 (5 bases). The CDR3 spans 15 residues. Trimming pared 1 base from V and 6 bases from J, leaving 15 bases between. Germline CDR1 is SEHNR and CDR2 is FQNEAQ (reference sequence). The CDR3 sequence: CASSLDGTVLNGYTF. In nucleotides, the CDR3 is TGTGCCAGCAGCTTAGATGGGACGGTCCTCAATGGCTACACCTTC.

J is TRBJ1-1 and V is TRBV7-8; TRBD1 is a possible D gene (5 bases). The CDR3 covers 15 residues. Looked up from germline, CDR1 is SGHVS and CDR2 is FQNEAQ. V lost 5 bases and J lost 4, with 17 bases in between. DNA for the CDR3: TGTGCCAGCAGCCCCCTTCGGCCAGGGTCCACTGAAGCTTTCTTT. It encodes CASSPLRPGSTEAFF.

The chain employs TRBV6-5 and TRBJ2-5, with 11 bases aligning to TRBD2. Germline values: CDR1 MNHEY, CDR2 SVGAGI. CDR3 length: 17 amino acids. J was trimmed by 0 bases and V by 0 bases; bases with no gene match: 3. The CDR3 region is CASSYSTSGTNQETQYF. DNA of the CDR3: TGTGCCAGCAGTTACTCGACTAGCGGGACAAACCAAGAGACCCAGTACTTC.

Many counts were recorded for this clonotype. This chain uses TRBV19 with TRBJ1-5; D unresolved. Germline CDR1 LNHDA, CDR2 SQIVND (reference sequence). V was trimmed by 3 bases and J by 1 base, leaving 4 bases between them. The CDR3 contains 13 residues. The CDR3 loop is CASSITSNQPQHF. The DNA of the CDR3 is TGTGCCAGTAGTATTACAAGCAATCAGCCCCAGCATTTT.

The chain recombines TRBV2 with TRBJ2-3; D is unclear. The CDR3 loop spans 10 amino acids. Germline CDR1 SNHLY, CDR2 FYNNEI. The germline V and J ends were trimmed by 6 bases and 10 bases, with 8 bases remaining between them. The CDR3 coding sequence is TGTGCCAGCAGAGCCGTGGCGCAGTATTTT. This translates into CASRAVAQYF. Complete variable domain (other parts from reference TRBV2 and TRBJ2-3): EPEVTQTPSHQVTQMGQEVILRCVPISNHLYFYWYRQILGQKVEFLVSFYNNEISEKSEIFDDQFSVERPDGSNFTLKIRSTKLEDSAMYFCASRAVAQYFGPGTRLTVL.

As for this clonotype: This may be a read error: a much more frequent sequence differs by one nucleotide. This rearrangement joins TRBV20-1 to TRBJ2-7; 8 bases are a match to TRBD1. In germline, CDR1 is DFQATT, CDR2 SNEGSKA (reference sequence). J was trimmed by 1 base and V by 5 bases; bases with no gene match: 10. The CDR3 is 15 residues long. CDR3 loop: CSAGQGLRTSYEQYF. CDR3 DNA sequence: TGCAGTGCTGGACAGGGCCTTCGGACTTCCTACGAGCAGTACTTC.

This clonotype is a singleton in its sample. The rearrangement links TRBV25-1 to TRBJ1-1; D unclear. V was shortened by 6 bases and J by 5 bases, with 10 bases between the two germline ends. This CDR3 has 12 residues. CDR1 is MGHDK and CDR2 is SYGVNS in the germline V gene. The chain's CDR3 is CASRSSWTEAFF. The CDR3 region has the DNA TGTGCCAGCAGATCCAGTTGGACTGAAGCTTTCTTT.

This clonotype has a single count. The CDR3 region has the DNA TGTGCCAGCAGCCGTCCCGGGACTAGCGGGAATGAAAAACTGTTTTTT. Translation: CASSRPGTSGNEKLFF. This chain joins TRBV7-6 and TRBJ1-4; tentatively, D is TRBD1 (5 bases). Germline values: CDR1 SGHVS, CDR2 FNYEAQ. Trimming shortened V by 5 bases and J by 5 bases, and 18 bases separated the two germline ends. This CDR3 region has 16 residues.

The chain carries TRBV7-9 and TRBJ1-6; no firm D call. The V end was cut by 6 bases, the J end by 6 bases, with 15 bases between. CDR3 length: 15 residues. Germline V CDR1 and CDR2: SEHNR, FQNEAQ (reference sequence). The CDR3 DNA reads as TGTGCCAGCAGTCAAAGGTCGGGGTTTAATTCACCCCTCCACTTT. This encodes CASSQRSGFNSPLHF.

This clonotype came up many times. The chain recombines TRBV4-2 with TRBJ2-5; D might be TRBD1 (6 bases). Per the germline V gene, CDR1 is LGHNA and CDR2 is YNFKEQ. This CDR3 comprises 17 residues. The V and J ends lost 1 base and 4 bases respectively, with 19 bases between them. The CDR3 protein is CASSQVSGDELGETQYF. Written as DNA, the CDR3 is TGTGCCAGCAGCCAAGTTTCAGGGGACGAACTCGGAGAGACCCAGTACTTC.